This TCR beta chain derives from a study of T cells in localized non-small cell lung cancer. Here immunoSEQ multiplex PCR was the method, and the copy in TCRdb shows in-frame clones only, minus some. The table lists about 28,000 clones, roughly 80% of them singletons, with 5% to 6.5% in the top ten. The length of the CDR3 is 11 residues. Germline assignment: CDR1 SNHLY and CDR2 FYNNEI. V lost 8 bases, J lost 6 bases, and 8 bases lay in between. This chain links TRBV2 with TRBJ1-5; D not resolved. The starting material was peripheral blood mononuclear cells, obtained before any cancer treatment. The TCR was taken from a man between 35 and 75 years old with stage III lung adenocarcinoma. CDR3: CASGGGQPQHF. The CDR3 DNA reads TGTGCCAGCGGAGGCGGTCAGCCCCAGCATTTT. Drawing the rest from reference TRBV2 and TRBJ1-5, the complete variable domain is EPEVTQTPSHQVTQMGQEVILRCVPISNHLYFYWYRQILGQKVEFLVSFYNNEISEKSEIFDDQFSVERPDGSNFTLKIRSTKLEDSAMYFCASGGGQPQHFGDGTRLSIL.